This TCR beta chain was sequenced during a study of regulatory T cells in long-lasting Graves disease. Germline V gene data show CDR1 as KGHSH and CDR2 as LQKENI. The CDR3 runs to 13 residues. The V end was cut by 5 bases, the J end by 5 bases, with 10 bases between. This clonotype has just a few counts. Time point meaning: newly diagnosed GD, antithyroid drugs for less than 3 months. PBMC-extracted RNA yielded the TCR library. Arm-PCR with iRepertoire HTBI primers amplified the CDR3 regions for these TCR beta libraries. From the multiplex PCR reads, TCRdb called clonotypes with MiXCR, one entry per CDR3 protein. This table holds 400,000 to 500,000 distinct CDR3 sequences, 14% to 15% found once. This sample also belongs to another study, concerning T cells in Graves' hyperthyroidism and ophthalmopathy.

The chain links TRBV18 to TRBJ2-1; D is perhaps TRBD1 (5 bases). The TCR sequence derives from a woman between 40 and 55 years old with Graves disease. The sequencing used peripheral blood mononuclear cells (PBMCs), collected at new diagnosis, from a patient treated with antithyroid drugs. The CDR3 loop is CASSLLGDNEQFF. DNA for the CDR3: TGTGCCAGCTCATTATTAGGGGACAATGAGCAGTTCTTC.